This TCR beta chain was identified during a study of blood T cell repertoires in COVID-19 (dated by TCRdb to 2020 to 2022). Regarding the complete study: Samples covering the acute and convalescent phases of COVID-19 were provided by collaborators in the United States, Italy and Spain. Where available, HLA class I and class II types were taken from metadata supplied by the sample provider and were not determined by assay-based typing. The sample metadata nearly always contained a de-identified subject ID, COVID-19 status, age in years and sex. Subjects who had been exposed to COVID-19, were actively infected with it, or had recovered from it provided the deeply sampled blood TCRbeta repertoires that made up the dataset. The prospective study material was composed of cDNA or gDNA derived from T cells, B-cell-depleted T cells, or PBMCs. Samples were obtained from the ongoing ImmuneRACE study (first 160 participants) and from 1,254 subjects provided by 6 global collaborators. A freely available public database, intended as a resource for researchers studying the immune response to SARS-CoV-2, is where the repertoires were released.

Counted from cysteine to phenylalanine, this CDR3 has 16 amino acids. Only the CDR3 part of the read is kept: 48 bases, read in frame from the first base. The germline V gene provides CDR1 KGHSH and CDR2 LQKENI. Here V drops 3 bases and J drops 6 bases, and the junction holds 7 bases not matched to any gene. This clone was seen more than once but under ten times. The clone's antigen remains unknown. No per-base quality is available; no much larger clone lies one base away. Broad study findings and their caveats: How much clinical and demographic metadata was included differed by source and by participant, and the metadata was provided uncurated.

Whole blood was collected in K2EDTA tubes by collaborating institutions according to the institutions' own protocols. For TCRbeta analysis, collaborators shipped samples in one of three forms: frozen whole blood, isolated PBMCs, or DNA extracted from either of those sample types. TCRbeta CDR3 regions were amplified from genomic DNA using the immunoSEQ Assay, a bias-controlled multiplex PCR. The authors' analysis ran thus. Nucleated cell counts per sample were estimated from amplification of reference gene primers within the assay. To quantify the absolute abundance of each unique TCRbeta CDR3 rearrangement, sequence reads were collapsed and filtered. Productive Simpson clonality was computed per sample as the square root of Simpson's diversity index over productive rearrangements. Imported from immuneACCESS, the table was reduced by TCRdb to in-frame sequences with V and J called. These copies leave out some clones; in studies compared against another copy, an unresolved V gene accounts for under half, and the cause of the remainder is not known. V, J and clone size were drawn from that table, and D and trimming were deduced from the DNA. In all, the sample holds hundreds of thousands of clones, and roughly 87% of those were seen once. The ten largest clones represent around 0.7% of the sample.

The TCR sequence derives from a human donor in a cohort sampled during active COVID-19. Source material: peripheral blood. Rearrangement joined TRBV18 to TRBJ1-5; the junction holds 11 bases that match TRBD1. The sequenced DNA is TGTGCCAGCTCACCGTCCGGGACAGGGGGGGGTCAGCCCCAGCATTTT. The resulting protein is CASSPSGTGGGQPQHF.